This T cell receptor beta chain originates from a study of T-cell reconstitution after alpha-beta-depleted transplantation in children. General observations from the study: Elevated TCRbeta diversity at day 60 was traced, in some patients, to surviving recipient T cells and thymic progenitors.

V was trimmed by 0 bases and J by 4 bases, leaving 13 bases between them. CDR3 length: 16 residues. Germline CDR1 is MNHEY and CDR2 is SVGAGI. It was with unique molecular identifiers that the TCRbeta library was prepared. Using its own MiXCR run on the PCR reads, TCRdb lists one record per CDR3 protein. The table has 110,000 or so distinct CDR3 sequences, 5.5% to 7% seen once. This clonotype was detected only a few times. Its antigen remains unknown. The sample was PBMCs, mostly from graft donor cells, taken 360 days after TCRalphabeta/CD19-depleted stem cell transplant. This receptor was taken from a male patient aged 2 to 10 who had a stem cell transplant for acute lymphoblastic leukemia, so the T cells may come from the graft donor. V usage is TRBV6-5 and J usage is TRBJ1-5, with D possibly being TRBD1 (6 bases). The CDR3 bases are TGTGCCAGCAGTTACTCGCCGGGGGGCGCGAATCAGCCCCAGCATTTT. This encodes CASSYSPGGANQPQHF.